The T cell receptor beta chain described here comes from a study of post-analysis software for immune sequencing data. Study-wide points: With TRBV5-6, TRBV5-1 and TRBV20-1 included, about 5 TRBV segments were more frequent in patients than in controls. Strong co-clustering by F measure was evident for samples that had been prepared in the same batch.

Incorporated into the TCR beta cDNA libraries were unique molecular identifiers, which served to reduce PCR and sequencing biases. TCRdb reanalysed the PCR reads using MiXCR and keeps one entry per CDR3 protein. The data hold a few hundred thousand distinct CDR3 sequences, with around 34% observed a single time. A remark on this clonotype: Its target is not known.

CDR3 size: 14 residues. With 2 bases removed from V and 4 bases from J, the gap between germline ends came to 11 bases. Input material: blood. V is TRBV12-3 or TRBV12-4 and J is TRBJ2-5; D remains unclear. The TCR was taken from a girl between 2 and 17 years old with multiple sclerosis. Here the CDR3 reads CASSLNGRRETQYF. CDR3 bases: TGTGCCAGCAGTTTAAACGGCCGGAGAGAGACCCAGTACTTC.